The 16 T cell receptor beta chains listed next were all sequenced from one sample in a study of control samples from healthy donors and cancer patients. Only in-frame clones appear in the TCRdb table, and some are missing; sequencing was by immunoSEQ multiplex PCR. The sample holds around 100,000 clones, more than 90% seen once. Sequenced sample: blood. All receptors derive from a human donor in good health. The donor label of this sample is uncertain.

V and J are TRBV27 and TRBJ2-7; maybe TRBD1 (5 bases). The CDR3 sequence is 14 residues long. Germline V gene data show CDR1 as MNHEY and CDR2 as SMNVEV (reference sequence). V was cut by 0 bases and J by 5 bases, with 11 bases left in between. The CDR3 spells CASSLSQGFHEQYF. In DNA form, the CDR3 reads TGTGCCAGCAGTTTATCTCAGGGCTTCCACGAGCAGTACTTC.

This chain links TRBV5-5 with TRBJ1-1; TRBD1 agrees at 10 bases. The CDR3 spans 15 residues. Trimming at V came to 0 bases and at J to 8 bases, leaving 7 bases not matched to a gene. Germline loops: CDR1 SGHKS, CDR2 YYEKEE (reference sequence). This chain's CDR3 is CASSLGTGGLGEAFF. The CDR3 region has the DNA TGTGCCAGCAGCTTGGGGACAGGGGGATTGGGGGAAGCTTTCTTT.

The CDR3 spells CAWSILGSSAFF. The CDR3 nucleotides read TGTGCCTGGAGTATCTTGGGGAGTTCGGCTTTCTTT. The V call is TRBV30, the J call TRBJ1-1; D not resolved. Germline values: CDR1 GTSNPN, CDR2 SVGIG (reference sequence). The CDR3 has 12 amino acids. Trimming pared 2 bases from V and 11 bases from J, leaving 15 bases between.

This chain joins TRBV21-1 and TRBJ2-1; TRBD2 is taken as the D call from the table, unchecked against the DNA. TRBV21-1 is noted as a pseudogene. The CDR3 sequence is 14 residues long. The CDR3 loop reads CASSKFPERTEQFF. In DNA form, the CDR3 reads TGTGCCAGCAGCAAATTCCCCGAGCGGACTGAGCAGTTCTTC.

The J gene is TRBJ1-5, the V gene TRBV27; 7 bases line up with TRBD1. Germline CDR1 is MNHEY and CDR2 is SMNVEV (reference sequence). V lost 6 bases and J lost 3; bases outside the gene matches: 14. The CDR3 extends over 17 amino acids. CDR3 residues: CASRPMTGTGDNQPQHF. Here the CDR3 DNA reads TGTGCCAGCAGGCCAATGACAGGGACGGGAGACAATCAGCCCCAGCATTTT.

The count of this clone is one. This chain joins TRBV10-3 and TRBJ1-2; weak D call: TRBD1 (6 bases). V lost 10 bases, J lost 4 bases, and 13 bases lay in between. The germline V gene encodes CDR1 ENHRY and CDR2 SYGVKD. CDR3 length: 12 amino acids. The CDR3 coding sequence is TGTGCCAGTACACAGGGTGGCTATGGCTACACCTTC. Translating gives CASTQGGYGYTF.

V usage is TRBV11-2 and J usage is TRBJ2-3; no clear D. Trimming took 3 bases from V and 0 from J, leaving 13 bases between them. The CDR3 spans 16 residues. Germline V gene sequence: CDR1 SGHAT, CDR2 FQNNGV. CDR3 region: CASSFFAEVSTDTQYF. CDR3 coding DNA: TGTGCCAGCAGCTTTTTTGCAGAGGTCAGCACAGATACGCAGTATTTT.

This sequence joins TRBV2 and TRBJ1-3, with D hard to call. This CDR3 spans 15 amino acids. Germline V gene lookup returns CDR1 SNHLY and CDR2 FYNNEI. V lost 4 bases and J lost 0, with 10 bases in between. In DNA form, the CDR3 reads TGTGCCAGCAGTGCGGCAGTCAGCTCTGGAAACACCATATATTTT. Amino acids: CASSAAVSSGNTIYF.

The DNA of the CDR3 is TGTGCCATCAGTGAGCCGGGATTGAACACTGAAGCTTTCTTT. It specifies CAISEPGLNTEAFF. The J gene is TRBJ1-1, the V gene TRBV10-3; D gene ambiguous. V lost 2 bases, J lost 0 bases, and 7 bases lay in between. The CDR3 length is 14 residues. CDR1 is ENHRY, CDR2 SYGVKD, per germline.

The rearrangement uses TRBV4-1 and TRBJ1-1; D is ambiguous. This CDR3 spans 14 amino acids. The V end was cut by 4 bases, the J end by 1 base, with 10 bases between. Germline CDR1 MGHRA, CDR2 YSYEKL. DNA of the CDR3: TGCGCCAGCAGCCTCATGACGGGGAACACTGAAGCTTTCTTT. Its protein product is CASSLMTGNTEAFF.

This chain uses TRBV10-3 with TRBJ2-2; 7 bases line up with TRBD2. Germline V gene lookup returns CDR1 ENHRY and CDR2 SYGVKD. The CDR3 is 14 residues long. With V trimmed by 4 bases and J by 5 bases, 4 bases remained unmatched. CDR3 coding DNA: TGTGCCATCAGTGGGGCTAGCGGTACCGGGGAGCTGTTTTTT. This sequence encodes CAISGASGTGELFF.

The chain links TRBV19 to TRBJ1-1; TRBD1 matches at 7 bases. The germline V gene has CDR1 LNHDA and CDR2 SQIVND (reference sequence). The ends lost 6 bases at V and 1 base at J; junction bases unmatched: 5. The length of the CDR3 is 14 residues. CDR3 amino acids: CASRVDRPNTEAFF. The CDR3 DNA reads TGTGCCAGTAGGGTGGACAGGCCGAACACTGAAGCTTTCTTT. Complete variable domain (other parts from reference TRBV19 and TRBJ1-1): DGGITQSPKYLFRKEGQNVTLSCEQNLNHDAMYWYRQDPGQGLRLIYYSQIVNDFQKGDIAEGYSVSREKKESFPLTVTSAQKNPTAFYLCASRVDRPNTEAFFGQGTRLTVV.

This chain uses TRBV11-2 with TRBJ2-1; tentatively, D is TRBD2 (6 bases). Germline CDR1 is SGHAT and CDR2 is FQNNGV. Trimming took off 5 bases at V and 8 bases at J, with 22 bases between the two ends. The CDR3 loop spans 16 amino acids. As DNA, the CDR3 is TGTGCCAGCAGCCAACGGTGGCAGGGAGGAAGGGATGAGCAGTTCTTC. As protein: CASSQRWQGGRDEQFF. The full variable domain, completed using reference TRBV11-2 and TRBJ2-1, is EAGVAQSPRYKIIEKRQSVAFWCNPISGHATLYWYQQILGQGPKLLIQFQNNGVVDDSQLPKDRFSAERLKGVDSTLKIQPAKLEDSAVYLCASSQRWQGGRDEQFFGPGTRLTVL.

The chain recombines TRBV21-1 with TRBJ1-2. TRBV21-1 has pseudogene status. This CDR3 region has 13 residues. CDR3 DNA sequence: TGTGCCAGCAGCAAAAGAGGGGAGAATGGCTACACCTTC. This translates into CASSKRGENGYTF.

V and J are TRBV10-3 and TRBJ1-1; D gene uncertain. V was clipped by 3 bases and J by 3 bases, with 11 bases between them. The CDR3 consists of 14 residues. Germline V gene lookup returns CDR1 ENHRY and CDR2 SYGVKD. CDR3 protein: CAISDEGGYTEAFF. The CDR3 coding sequence is TGTGCCATCAGTGATGAGGGAGGGTACACTGAAGCTTTCTTT.

V and J are TRBV3-1 (or the pseudogene TRBV3-2) and TRBJ1-3; TRBD1 might be the D (5 bases). The V and J ends lost 4 bases and 0 bases respectively, with 13 bases between them. Germline V CDR1 and CDR2: LGHDT, YNNKEL (reference sequence). The CDR3 covers 16 residues. The CDR3 loop reads CASSPIQVASGNTIYF. The CDR3 DNA reads TGTGCCAGCAGCCCGATACAGGTCGCCTCTGGAAACACCATATATTTT.